A single sample gave rise to the 17 T cell receptor beta chains below, sequenced in a study of T cells after yellow fever vaccination. TCRdb reanalysed the 5' RACE reads using MiXCR and keeps one entry per CDR3 protein. This table holds 450,000 to 650,000 distinct CDR3 sequences, about 13% found once. The sequencing here drew on PBMCs, taken on the day of the yellow fever booster vaccination. The receptors originated from a man younger than 45 who received the YFV17D yellow fever vaccine.

This clonotype turned up a few times. This sequence joins TRBV4-2 and TRBJ2-4; D is undetermined. Trimming took off 2 bases at V and 5 bases at J, with 13 bases between the two ends. Germline V gene data show CDR1 as LGHNA and CDR2 as YNFKEQ. CDR3 length equals 15 residues. CDR3 sequence (DNA): TGTGCCAGCAGCCAACAATCGAGTCACGAAAACATTCAGTACTTC. Amino acids: CASSQQSSHENIQYF.

The rearrangement links TRBV7-2 to TRBJ2-1; a weak D match, TRBD1 (6 bases). CDR1 and CDR2 from the germline V gene are SGHTA and FQGNSA. The CDR3 is made up of 13 amino acids. Trimming stripped 6 bases from V and 6 bases from J, with 12 bases between. CDR3 DNA: TGTGCCAGCAGGTATACAGGGACCAATGAGCAGTTCTTC. Its protein product is CASRYTGTNEQFF.

This clonotype occurred a few times. The V gene is TRBV30, the J gene TRBJ1-5; weak D call: TRBD1 (6 bases). This CDR3 spans 13 amino acids. V was shortened by 5 bases and J by 4 bases, with 12 bases between the two germline ends. Germline assignment: CDR1 GTSNPN and CDR2 SVGIG (reference sequence). As DNA, the CDR3 is TGTGCCTGGGGAGGAAGGGGGAATCAGCCCCAGCATTTT. It specifies CAWGGRGNQPQHF.

This clonotype was observed a handful of times. The rearrangement links TRBV7-2 to TRBJ2-2; the D is unclear. V lost 4 bases to trimming and J lost 0 bases, with 15 bases between them. The CDR3 has 17 residues. CDR1 and CDR2 (germline): SGHTA, FQGNSA. CDR3 nucleotides: TGTGCCAGCAGCTCATCTCTTGCGGCAGCGAACACCGGGGAGCTGTTTTTT. It encodes CASSSSLAAANTGELFF.

This clonotype was found a few times. This chain uses TRBV3-1 with TRBJ1-3; no clear D gene. The CDR3 consists of 16 residues. V shed 0 bases and J shed 0 bases, with 9 bases lying between them. The germline gives CDR1 LGHDT, CDR2 YNNKEL (reference sequence). The CDR3 sequence: CASSQDGPSSGNTIYF. The CDR3 nucleotides are TGTGCCAGCAGCCAAGATGGACCGAGCTCTGGAAACACCATATATTTT.

This rearrangement joins TRBV4-3 to TRBJ2-2; D is ambiguous. The CDR3 spans 15 residues. Germline CDR1 LGHNA, CDR2 YSLEER. V was pared by 5 bases and J by 5 bases, with 15 bases between. The CDR3 bases are TGCGCCAGCAGCTCAGCTCGGGTTGTGACCGGGGAGCTGTTTTTT. It translates to CASSSARVVTGELFF.

The chain links TRBV2 to TRBJ2-1; D not resolved. V was shortened by 6 bases and J by 4 bases, with 13 bases between the two germline ends. This CDR3 region has 14 residues. Per germline, CDR1 SNHLY and CDR2 FYNNEI. CDR3 amino acids: CASSESDPYNEQFF. DNA of the CDR3: TGTGCCAGCAGCGAGAGTGATCCGTACAATGAGCAGTTCTTC.

The gene calls are TRBV4-3 and TRBJ2-3, with a tentative D call TRBD2 (6 bases). The germline V gene has CDR1 LGHNA and CDR2 YSLEER. The CDR3 contains 17 residues. With 5 bases removed from V and 1 base from J, the gap between germline ends came to 19 bases. CDR3 DNA sequence: TGCGCCAGCAGCGACCTCCCTTTTAGCGGAGGCACAGATACGCAGTATTTT. Its translation is CASSDLPFSGGTDTQYF.

This clonotype was observed a handful of times. The V and J genes are TRBV28 and TRBJ2-1, with 7 bases matching TRBD1. Germline-derived CDR1 and CDR2 are MDHEN and SYDVKM. V trimming: 8 bases; J trimming: 2 bases; junction bases outside the gene matches: 6. CDR3 length equals 14 residues. DNA for the CDR3: TGTGCCAGCTCTACAGGGGCGGCCTACAATGAGCAGTTCTTC. Its protein is CASSTGAAYNEQFF.

The chain recombines TRBV19 with TRBJ2-7; 7 bases map to TRBD2. In germline, CDR1 is LNHDA, CDR2 SQIVND (reference sequence). The CDR3 has 14 residues. With V trimmed by 10 bases and J by 0 bases, 9 bases remained unmatched. CDR3 residues: CATSLAPSSYEQYF. The CDR3 region has the DNA TGTGCCACCTCACTAGCGCCGAGCTCCTACGAGCAGTACTTC. The full variable domain, its missing parts supplied by reference TRBV19 and TRBJ2-7, is DGGITQSPKYLFRKEGQNVTLSCEQNLNHDAMYWYRQDPGQGLRLIYYSQIVNDFQKGDIAEGYSVSREKKESFPLTVTSAQKNPTAFYLCATSLAPSSYEQYFGPGTRLTVT.

This clonotype showed up just a few times. This chain links TRBV24-1 with TRBJ2-1, with unresolved D. V lost 5 bases, J lost 0 bases, and 7 bases lay in between. Germline loops: CDR1 KGHDR, CDR2 SFDVKD. This CDR3 contains 14 residues. This CDR3 is CATSGAASYNEQFF. The DNA for the CDR3 is TGTGCCACCAGTGGTGCCGCCTCCTACAATGAGCAGTTCTTC.

This clonotype was observed a handful of times. This chain connects TRBV7-2 to TRBJ2-1; 8 bases are a match to TRBD2. The trim removed 1 base at V and 3 bases at J, leaving 5 bases unmatched. CDR3 length: 16 residues. CDR1 SGHTA and CDR2 FQGNSA come from the germline V gene. CDR3 bases: TGTGCCAGCAGCTTAGTTAGCGGGAACTTCTACAATGAGCAGTTCTTC. Translation: CASSLVSGNFYNEQFF.

V and J are TRBV12-3 or TRBV12-4 and TRBJ2-5; D ambiguous. The V gene lost 3 bases and the J gene lost 5 bases, with 16 bases spanning the gap. The CDR3 covers 15 residues. The CDR3 DNA reads as TGTGCCAGCAGTTTTTTGGGCGCAAGTAAGGAGACCCAGTACTTC. Translating it yields CASSFLGASKETQYF.

This clonotype was seen at least ten times. The chain links TRBV12-3 or TRBV12-4 to TRBJ2-1; D is perhaps TRBD1 (6 bases). Trimming pared 8 bases from V and 3 bases from J, leaving 20 bases between. The CDR3 has 16 amino acids. The CDR3 region is CASAGGYREIYNEQFF. CDR3 nucleotide sequence: TGTGCCAGCGCTGGGGGCTACCGTGAAATCTACAATGAGCAGTTCTTC.

This clonotype showed up many times. This chain connects TRBV27 to TRBJ2-3; D is unclear. The CDR3 covers 14 residues. The V gene's germline CDR1 is MNHEY and CDR2 SMNVEV (reference sequence). V lost 3 bases to trimming and J lost 5 bases, with 12 bases between them. The CDR3 protein is CASSFTPYGDTQYF. The CDR3 coding sequence is TGTGCCAGCAGTTTTACCCCATACGGAGATACGCAGTATTTT.

This chain uses TRBV20-1 with TRBJ2-1, with D possibly TRBD2 on 5 matching bases. This CDR3 spans 13 amino acids. Trimming took off 6 bases at V and 2 bases at J, with 11 bases between the two ends. Germline lookup yields CDR1 DFQATT and CDR2 SNEGSKA (reference sequence). For the CDR3, the DNA is TGCAGTGCCTCGCGAGCGGCCTACAATGAGCAGTTCTTC. Amino acid sequence: CSASRAAYNEQFF.

This clonotype was observed a few times. The chain employs TRBV11-2 and TRBJ2-1, with 9 bases aligning to TRBD2. CDR1 is SGHAT, CDR2 FQNNGV, per germline. J was trimmed by 0 bases and V by 5 bases; bases with no gene match: 17. The CDR3 contains 20 residues. Here the CDR3 reads CASSPFLTSGSLGSYNEQFF. In nucleotides, the CDR3 is TGTGCCAGCAGCCCTTTCCTGACTAGCGGTTCCTTAGGCTCCTACAATGAGCAGTTCTTC.